This entry is about one TCR beta chain. Assay used: immunoSEQ multiplex PCR; TCRdb lists only in-frame clones, some missing. The sample shows 350,000 to 400,000 clones, roughly 89% of them seen only once. The data originate from a study of blood T cell repertoires in COVID-19. V lost 3 bases and J lost 5; bases outside the gene matches: 3. The CDR3 has 14 amino acids. Germline CDR1 reads MGHDK; CDR2 reads SYGVNS. The study drew participants aged about 18 to 90 years from about two dozen US areas. Categorization into cohorts depended on clinical history that participants reported. Two consecutive negative NP/OP PCR tests, clearance, or resolved symptoms defined Cohort 3 recovery.

This chain links TRBV25-1 with TRBJ1-5, with TRBD1 matching 8 bases. The clonotype was recovered from a woman aged 25 to 39 who had recovered from COVID-19. The source material was PBMCs or T cells enriched from blood (not recorded which). For the CDR3, the DNA is TGTGCCAGCAGTGAGACAGGGGTTTATCAGCCCCAGCATTTT. Its protein is CASSETGVYQPQHF.